The TCR beta chain described here comes from a study of graft-versus-host responses after intestinal transplantation. As for the study in general: Transplant types were multivisceral, liver-intestinal, or isolated intestinal. Tacrolimus and steroids were given for about 3 years to all recipients after anti-thymocyte globulin induction. Study results and caveats: GvH clones detected in recipient marrow included some appearing first in ileum or blood.

CDR3 length equals 15 residues. With 0 bases clipped from V and 2 bases from J, the junction kept 1 base outside the gene matches. Germline V lookup: CDR1 MNHEY, CDR2 SVGAGI. Method: immunoSEQ multiplex PCR; TCRdb's copy keeps in-frame clones and lacks some. Here the sample spans 15,000 to 20,000 clones, over 70% being singletons. Worth noting for this clone: The antigen is not known.

This TCR was sampled from a human patient who received an intestinal transplant, so some T cells may come from the graft donor. The V call is TRBV6-5, the J call TRBJ2-1, with 7 nucleotides matching TRBD2. The sample here was PBMCs, taken 14 days after transplant. CDR3: CASSYSAGPYNEQFF. The CDR3 DNA sequence: TGTGCCAGCAGTTACTCAGCGGGGCCCTACAATGAGCAGTTCTTC.